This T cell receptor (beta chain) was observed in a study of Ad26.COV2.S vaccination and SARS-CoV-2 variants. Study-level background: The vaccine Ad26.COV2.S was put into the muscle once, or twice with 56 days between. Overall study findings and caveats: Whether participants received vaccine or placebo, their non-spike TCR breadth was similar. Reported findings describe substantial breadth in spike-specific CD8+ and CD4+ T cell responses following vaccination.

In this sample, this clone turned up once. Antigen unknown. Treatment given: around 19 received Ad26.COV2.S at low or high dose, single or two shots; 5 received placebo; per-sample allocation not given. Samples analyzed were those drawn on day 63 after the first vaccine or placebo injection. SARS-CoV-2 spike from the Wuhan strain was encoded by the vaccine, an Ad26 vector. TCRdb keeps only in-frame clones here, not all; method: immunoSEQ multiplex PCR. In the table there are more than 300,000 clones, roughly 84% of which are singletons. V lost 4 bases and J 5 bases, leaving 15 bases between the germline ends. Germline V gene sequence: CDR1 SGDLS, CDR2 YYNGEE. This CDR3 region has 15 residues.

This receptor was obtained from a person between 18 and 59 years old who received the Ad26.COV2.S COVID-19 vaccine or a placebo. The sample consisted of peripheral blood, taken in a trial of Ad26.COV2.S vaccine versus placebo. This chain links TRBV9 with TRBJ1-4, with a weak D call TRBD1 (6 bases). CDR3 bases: TGTGCCAGCAGCTTTTCATGGGGGCGGAATGAAAAACTGTTTTTT. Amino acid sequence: CASSFSWGRNEKLFF.